Shown below are 5 T cell receptor beta chains from a single sample sequenced in a study of OX40 agonist ivuxolimab in advanced cancers. Measured with immunoSEQ multiplex PCR; TCRdb has only the in-frame clones, and not every one. This table has around 94,000 clones, 92% appearing once. The sequencing used CD4+ or CD8+ T cells sorted from blood, collected in a trial of the OX40 agonist ivuxolimab. The receptor set was obtained from an adult with an advanced solid tumor such as melanoma, head and neck, liver or kidney cancer.

This sequence joins TRBV6-1 and TRBJ2-3, with 9 bases matching TRBD1. The trim removed 3 bases at V and 4 bases at J, leaving 11 bases unmatched. Germline V gene lookup returns CDR1 MNHNS and CDR2 SASEGT. This CDR3 has 17 amino acids. Here the CDR3 reads CASSDGTGSLVSDTQYF. In nucleotides, the CDR3 is TGTGCCAGCAGTGATGGGACAGGGAGTTTGGTCTCAGATACGCAGTATTTT.

The chain recombines TRBV27 with TRBJ2-7; D is perhaps TRBD1 (5 bases). The CDR3 has 18 amino acids. Trimming stripped 2 bases from V and 7 bases from J, with 27 bases between. The germline V gene encodes CDR1 MNHEY and CDR2 SMNVEV (reference sequence). This chain's CDR3 is CASSLSVQGWLIGGEQYF. In DNA, the CDR3 is TGTGCCAGCAGTTTAAGCGTCCAGGGCTGGCTCATCGGTGGTGAGCAGTACTTC.

This chain connects TRBV21-1 to TRBJ2-1; TRBD2, as called in the table, went unchecked against the DNA. TRBV21-1 corresponds to a pseudogene. The CDR3 totals 16 residues. CDR3 DNA: TGTGCCAGCGATAGATGTTCGCCAACGACTTACAATGAGCAGTTCTTC. This encodes CASDRCSPTTYNEQFF.

J is TRBJ1-2 and V is TRBV27; D is unclear. The CDR3 runs to 14 residues. Germline V CDR1 and CDR2: MNHEY, SMNVEV (reference sequence). The V end lost 0 bases, the J end lost 0 bases, and 5 bases lay between the germline ends. The CDR3 nucleotides are TGTGCCAGCAGTTTATCGTTCTCTAACTATGGCTACACCTTC. This sequence encodes CASSLSFSNYGYTF.

The chain combines TRBV6-5 with TRBJ2-1; D is perhaps TRBD1 (5 bases). V lost 4 bases to trimming and J lost 7 bases, with 8 bases between them. The germline CDR1 and CDR2 sequences are MNHEY and SVGAGI. This CDR3 comprises 12 residues. CDR3 protein: CASSLRGNEQFF. The DNA of the CDR3 is TGTGCCAGCAGTTTAAGGGGAAATGAGCAGTTCTTC.